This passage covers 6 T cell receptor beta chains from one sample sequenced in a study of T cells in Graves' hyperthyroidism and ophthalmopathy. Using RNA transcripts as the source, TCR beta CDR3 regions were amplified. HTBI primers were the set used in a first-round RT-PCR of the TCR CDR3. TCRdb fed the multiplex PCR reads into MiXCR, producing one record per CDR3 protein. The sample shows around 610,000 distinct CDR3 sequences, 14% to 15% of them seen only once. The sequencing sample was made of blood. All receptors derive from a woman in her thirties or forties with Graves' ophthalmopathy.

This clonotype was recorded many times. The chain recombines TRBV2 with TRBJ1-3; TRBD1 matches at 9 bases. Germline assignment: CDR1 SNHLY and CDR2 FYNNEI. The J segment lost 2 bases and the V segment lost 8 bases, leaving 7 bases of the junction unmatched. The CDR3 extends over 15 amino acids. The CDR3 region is CASGEQGAAGNTIYF. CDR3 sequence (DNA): TGTGCCAGCGGGGAACAGGGGGCGGCTGGAAACACCATATATTTT.

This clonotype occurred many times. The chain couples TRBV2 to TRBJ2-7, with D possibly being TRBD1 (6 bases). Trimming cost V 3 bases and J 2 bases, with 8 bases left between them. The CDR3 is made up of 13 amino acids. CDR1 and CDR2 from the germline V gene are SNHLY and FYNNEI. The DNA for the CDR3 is TGTGCCAGCAGTGATAGGACAGCCTACGAGCAGTACTTC. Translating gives CASSDRTAYEQYF.

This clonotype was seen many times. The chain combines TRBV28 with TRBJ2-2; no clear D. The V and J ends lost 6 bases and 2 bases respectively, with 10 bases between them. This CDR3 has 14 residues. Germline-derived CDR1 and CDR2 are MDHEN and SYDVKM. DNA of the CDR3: TGTGCCAGCAGACCTTACCGAAACACCGGGGAGCTGTTTTTT. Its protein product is CASRPYRNTGELFF.

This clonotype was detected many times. The CDR3 bases are TGCGCCAGCAGCCAAGGTTTACAGGGGGGACAAGAGACCCAGTACTTC. Encoded protein: CASSQGLQGGQETQYF. V and J are TRBV4-3 and TRBJ2-5, with 8 bases identical to TRBD1. Germline lookup yields CDR1 LGHNA and CDR2 YSLEER. V gave up 1 base and J gave up 2 bases; unmatched junction bases: 6. The CDR3 is made up of 16 amino acids.

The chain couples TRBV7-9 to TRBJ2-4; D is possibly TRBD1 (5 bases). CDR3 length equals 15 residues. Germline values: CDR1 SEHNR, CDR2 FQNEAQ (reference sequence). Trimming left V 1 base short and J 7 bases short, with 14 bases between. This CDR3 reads CASSLEGAVGNIQYF. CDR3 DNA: TGTGCCAGCAGCTTAGAAGGGGCTGTTGGGAACATTCAGTACTTC.

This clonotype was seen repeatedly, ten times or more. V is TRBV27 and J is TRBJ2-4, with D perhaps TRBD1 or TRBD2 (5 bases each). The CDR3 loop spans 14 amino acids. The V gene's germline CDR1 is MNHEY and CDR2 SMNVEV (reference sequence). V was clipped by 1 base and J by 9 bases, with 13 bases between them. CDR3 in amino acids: CASSLLGLGSIQYF. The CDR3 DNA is TGTGCCAGCAGTTTATTGGGGCTAGGGAGCATTCAGTACTTC.